What follows is one TCR beta chain and its context. The antigen is unknown. This entry comes from a study of cytomegalovirus exposure and HLA in healthy donors. 60 Vbeta and 13 Jbeta primers were used in PCR. Sequencing was performed with immunoSEQ multiplex PCR; in TCRdb, only in-frame clones are kept and a portion is missing. The repertoire holds 130,000 to 150,000 clones, with around 79% as singletons. This CDR3 is built from 14 residues. Deletions cut 2 bases from V and 7 bases from J, with 14 bases between. Germline V gives CDR1 KGHSH, CDR2 LQKENI. Study results and caveats: Roughly uniform depth of sequencing across donors was assumed in presence/absence analyses. Some public TCRs appeared in many individuals, while most sequences were rare.

This clonotype was obtained from a man aged 25 to 45 in good health and CMV-seropositive. The V gene is TRBV18, the J gene TRBJ1-2; TRBD1 might be the D (5 bases). Input material: PBMCs. The CDR3 nucleotides read TGTGCCAGCTCACCATGGGGGGACTCCGGTGGCTACACCTTC. Translated: CASSPWGDSGGYTF.